What follows describes a single T cell receptor beta chain. What this receptor recognizes is not known. Base qualities are not provided; no much larger clone lies one nucleotide away. TCRbeta CDR3 regions were amplified from genomic DNA using the immunoSEQ Assay, a bias-controlled multiplex PCR. The paper's processing steps were these. Within the assay, amplification of reference gene primers was used to estimate how many nucleated cells each sample contained. To quantify the absolute abundance of each unique TCRbeta CDR3 rearrangement, sequence reads were collapsed and filtered. Productive Simpson clonality was computed per sample as the square root of Simpson's diversity index over productive rearrangements. The immuneACCESS repertoire file appears here via TCRdb, limited to in-frame rearrangements. These files lack a portion of the clones; in checked studies, under half of the deficit traces to unresolved V genes, and the cause of the others is not known. Clone size and the V and J calls come from that table; the DNA yielded D and trimming. The sample includes roughly 110,000 clones, with roughly 80% observed a single time. The ten largest clones represent approximately 4% of the sample.

This record belongs to a study of blood T cell repertoires in COVID-19 (TCRdb year 2020). For context, the study as a whole: Samples from collaborators originated in the United States, Italy and Spain and spanned both the acute and convalescent phases of COVID-19. A de-identified subject ID, COVID-19 status, age in years and sex were almost always included in the sample metadata. The repertoires were released in a freely available public database intended as a resource for research on the immune response to SARS-CoV-2. Subjects who had been exposed to COVID-19, were actively infected with it, or had recovered from it provided the deeply sampled blood TCRbeta repertoires that made up the dataset. The samples were drawn from the first 160 participants of the ongoing ImmuneRACE study and from under 1,500 subjects provided by 6 global collaborators. Where available, HLA class I and class II types were obtained from metadata supplied by the sample provider rather than from assay-based typing. The material from the prospective study consisted of cDNA or gDNA derived from T cells, B-cell-depleted T cells, or PBMCs.

Collaborating institutions collected whole blood in K2EDTA tubes following their own protocols. Collaborator samples were shipped for TCRbeta analysis as frozen whole blood, isolated PBMCs, or DNA extracted from either sample type. The full study reports these points: Clinical and demographic metadata were provided uncurated, with the amount varying by source and participant.

The germline V gene encodes CDR1 MDHEN and CDR2 SYDVKM. The CDR3 contains 15 residues, cysteine and phenylalanine counted. The DNA shown is the 45-base CDR3, in frame from base 1. V lost 6 bases and J lost 2 bases, and the count of bases not matched to a germline gene is 9. The chain employs TRBV28 and TRBJ1-1, with TRBD1 identical over 7 junction bases. Sequenced material: peripheral blood. The clonotype was recovered from a human donor in a cohort sampled during active COVID-19. The nucleotide sequence is TGTGCCAGCAGGCCTTCCGGGACAGTCAACACTGAAGCTTTCTTT. Translated, it gives CASRPSGTVNTEAFF.